This T cell receptor (beta chain) came from a study of cytomegalovirus exposure and HLA in healthy donors. General study results and limits: Generally TCR sequences proved uncommon, though certain public TCRs appeared in numerous donors.

Regarding this clone: Its cognate antigen is unknown.

The CDR3 has 15 amino acids. J lost 4 bases, V lost 4 bases, and 3 bases had no gene match. Looked up from germline, CDR1 is SQVTM and CDR2 is ANQGSEA. Sequenced by immunoSEQ multiplex PCR; TCRdb stores in-frame clones only, minus some. The sample has tens of thousands of clones, 90% to 97% seen once. The sequencing input was PBMCs. The chain joins TRBV29-1 to TRBJ2-2; 13 nucleotides align to TRBD2. This receptor was identified in a man younger than 35 in good health and CMV-seropositive. DNA for the CDR3: TGCAGCGTTGTGGGACTAGCGGGGTCCACCGGGGAGCTGTTTTTT. This codes for CSVVGLAGSTGELFF.